The rows below give T cell receptor beta chains drawn from one sample of a study of blood T cells in healthy people across ages. Using its own MiXCR run on the 5' RACE reads, TCRdb lists one record per CDR3 protein. The sample shows 1,800,000 or so distinct CDR3 sequences, approximately 39% of them seen only once. Sequenced sample: blood. The receptors were sampled from a human donor in good health. The CDR3 runs from the conserved cysteine through the conserved F or W. D genes are given only for firm matches. Clone size appears in some rows only: once, few, many, or a class for an expanded clone.

j_gene,abundance,v_gene,d_gene,CDR3nt,CDR3aa
TRBJ2-5,NA,TRBV20-1,NA,TGCAGTGCTAGAGATCTCCCTGCAGAGACCCAGTACTTC,CSARDLPAETQYF
TRBJ2-3,NA,TRBV7-2,TRBD2,TGTGCCAGCAGCTATTTAGGGGGACTAGCGGGAGTTTTAGATACGCAGTATTTT,CASSYLGGLAGVLDTQYF
TRBJ1-6,NA,TRBV12-3/TRBV12-4,NA,TGTGCCAGCAGTTATCGATGGGATTCACCCCTCCACTTT,CASSYRWDSPLHF
TRBJ2-3,NA,TRBV12-3/TRBV12-4,TRBD1,TGTGCCAGCAATAAACAGGGGGCAGGGGATACGCAGTATTTT,CASNKQGAGDTQYF
TRBJ2-5,many,TRBV5-1,NA,TGTGCCAGCAGCTTACGCACAGACCAAGAGACCCAGTACTTC,CASSLRTDQETQYF
TRBJ2-1,NA,TRBV4-3,NA,TGCGCCAGCAGCCAAGAGGGAAGGACAGCCTACAATGAGCAGTTCTTC,CASSQEGRTAYNEQFF
TRBJ2-5,NA,TRBV6-5,NA,TGTGCCAGCAGTTACGGGGACCTAGAGACCCAGTACTTC,CASSYGDLETQYF
TRBJ2-3,few,TRBV12-5,TRBD1,TGTGCTAGTGGTTTGGGAGGACAGGGGGACACAGATACGCAGTATTTT,CASGLGGQGDTDTQYF
TRBJ1-3,NA,TRBV10-3,TRBD1,TGTGCCATCAGTTCCTCCGACAGGGTGGGAGGAAACACCATATATTTT,CAISSSDRVGGNTIYF
TRBJ2-1,few,TRBV20-1,TRBD1,TGCAGTGCCGAGGGTCCTGGACAGGGTCCAAATGAGCAGTTCTTC,CSAEGPGQGPNEQFF
TRBJ2-1,NA,TRBV12-3/TRBV12-4,NA,TGTGCCAGCAGTCACGGGCAGGTTGTCTCCTACAATGAGCAGTTCTTC,CASSHGQVVSYNEQFF
TRBJ2-3,NA,TRBV3-1,NA,TGTGCCAACAGCCCATTGGGATGGACGCAGTATTTT,CANSPLGWTQYF
TRBJ1-2,few,TRBV4-1,NA,TGCGCCAGCAGCCATACAGGGAAGAACTATGGCTACACCTTC,CASSHTGKNYGYTF
TRBJ1-1,NA,TRBV5-1,NA,TGCGCCAGCAGCTTGGCCTCGGGGGTCCCCACTGAAGCTTTCTTT,CASSLASGVPTEAFF
TRBJ2-5,few,TRBV20-1,NA,TGCAGTGCTAGAGACGACACGGAGTGGATGGGGACCCAGTACTTC,CSARDDTEWMGTQYF
TRBJ2-1,NA,TRBV7-6,NA,TGTGCCAGCAGTCTCTACCCCGTCCGGAGGGGAGAGACCCAGTTCTTC,CASSLYPVRRGETQFF
TRBJ2-7,NA,TRBV7-2,NA,TGTGCCAGCAGCCCCCAGGGTGGACACGAGCAGTACTTC,CASSPQGGHEQYF
TRBJ2-1,NA,TRBV11-2,NA,TGTGCCACTTCTGGAATCCAGGGGAGCAATGAGCAGTTCTTC,CATSGIQGSNEQFF
TRBJ2-1,few,TRBV20-1,TRBD2,TGCAGTGCTGGGGTTCCGGGACTAGCGATTAATGAGCAGTTCTTC,CSAGVPGLAINEQFF
TRBJ1-5,NA,TRBV20-1,TRBD1,TGCAGTGCTAGAGACAGGGGGTATGGCAATCAGCCCCAGCATTTT,CSARDRGYGNQPQHF
TRBJ1-1,once,TRBV20-1,NA,TGCAGTGCTCTCTTATACAGTGACACTGAAGCTTTCTTT,CSALLYSDTEAFF
TRBJ2-7,many,TRBV29-1,TRBD1,TGCAGCGTCGGTACGACAGGGTTTGTATCCTACGAGCAGTACTTC,CSVGTTGFVSYEQYF
TRBJ2-6,few,TRBV6-6,NA,TGTGCCAGCAGCCCACCCGTCGCGGCTGGGGCCAACGTCCTGACTTTC,CASSPPVAAGANVLTF
TRBJ2-4,few,TRBV5-1,NA,TGCGCCAGCTGCCAGACCGTCAGGGAAAAAAACATTCAGTACTTC,CASCQTVREKNIQYF
TRBJ2-3,few,TRBV4-3,TRBD2,TGCGCCAGCAGCCAAGGGCTTAGCGGGAGAACTGCAGATACGCAGTATTTT,CASSQGLSGRTADTQYF
TRBJ1-1,few,TRBV6-1,NA,TGTGCCAGCATTATTAACTTGGCAAACACTGAAGCTTTCTTT,CASIINLANTEAFF
TRBJ1-2,NA,TRBV29-1,NA,TGCAGCGTTTCCCCATCCCCTAACTATGGCTACACCTTC,CSVSPSPNYGYTF
TRBJ2-2,NA,TRBV7-2,TRBD2,TGTGCCAGCAGCCTTACAGCGGGGACTTACACCGGGGAGCTGTTTTTT,CASSLTAGTYTGELFF
TRBJ1-3,few,TRBV5-6,TRBD1,TGTGCCAGCAGCGGACAGGGCGCTGGAAACACCATATATTTT,CASSGQGAGNTIYF
TRBJ1-2,NA,TRBV2,NA,TGTGCCAGCACTGATCCAGGGGTCGGTGGCTACACCTTC,CASTDPGVGGYTF
TRBJ1-2,NA,TRBV6-5,NA,TGTGCCAGCAGTTACCGGAATTTTGGGGGCGGCTACACCTTC,CASSYRNFGGGYTF
TRBJ2-7,NA,TRBV15,NA,TGTGCCACCAGCAGAGATGGCACCCGCGGGATCGACGAGCAGTACTTC,CATSRDGTRGIDEQYF
TRBJ2-7,few,TRBV4-3,TRBD1,TGCGCCAGCAGCCCCGGGACAGGGGGCGCGTTGTTCAACGAGCAGTACTTC,CASSPGTGGALFNEQYF
TRBJ2-3,NA,TRBV12-3/TRBV12-4,TRBD2,TGTGCCAGCAGTTTGAATTGGCGGGGGGGCCAGTCTCGCACAGATACGCAGTATTTT,CASSLNWRGGQSRTDTQYF
TRBJ2-5,NA,TRBV6-1,TRBD1,TGTGCCAGCAGTGACACAGGGGATTGGGAGACCCAGTACTTC,CASSDTGDWETQYF
TRBJ2-3,NA,TRBV4-1,TRBD2,TGCGCCAGCAGCCAAGAGGGTCGGGGGGGCCTAGATACGCAGTATTTT,CASSQEGRGGLDTQYF
TRBJ2-1,NA,TRBV20-1,NA,TGCAGTGCTAGTGGGTACGCCTACAATGAGCAGTTCTTC,CSASGYAYNEQFF
TRBJ2-2,once,TRBV29-1,TRBD1,TGCAGCACAACCCGGGACAGGTTAACCGGGGAGCTGTTTTTT,CSTTRDRLTGELFF
TRBJ1-1,NA,TRBV5-5,TRBD1,TGTGCCAGCAGCCCAGGGACAGGGAAAGATTTCGCTGAAGCTTTCTTT,CASSPGTGKDFAEAFF
TRBJ2-7,few,TRBV29-1,NA,TGCAGCGTTGAATCCGATGCATCCTACGAGCAGTACTTC,CSVESDASYEQYF
TRBJ2-3,NA,TRBV11-2,TRBD2,TGTGCCAGCAGCTTAGATTCAGCGGGGGCCTTCACAGATACGCAGTATTTT,CASSLDSAGAFTDTQYF
TRBJ1-2,few,TRBV6-1,NA,TGTGCCAGCAGTGACTTCGTGGGGGGGCATGGCTACACCTTC,CASSDFVGGHGYTF
TRBJ2-7,NA,TRBV6-2/TRBV6-3,TRBD2,TGTGCCAGCAGTTACCCCGGGACTAGTACCTACGAGCAGTACTTC,CASSYPGTSTYEQYF
TRBJ2-5,few,TRBV5-1,NA,TGCGCCAGCAAGGAGACTGGCCAAGAGGCCCAGTACTTC,CASKETGQEAQYF
TRBJ2-3,few,TRBV11-2,NA,TGTGCCAGCAGCTTTTTAAGGGTCTCCGATACGCAGTATTTT,CASSFLRVSDTQYF